These 17 T cell receptor beta chains originate from one sample sequenced in a study of regulatory T cells in long-lasting Graves disease (dated by TCRdb to the early 2020s). The method behind the library was multiplex PCR. Sequencing took place on an Illumina HiSeq 4000. CDR3 regions were amplified by Arm-PCR with iRepertoire HTBI primers to construct TCR beta libraries. TCRdb trimmed the raw reads at Q25, called clones with MiXCR and kept productive beta chains. One record per CDR3 amino acid sequence lists the most common genes and DNA. The sample has roughly 450,000 distinct CDR3 sequences on record, approximately 23% of them singletons. Clones ranked in the top ten supply around 13% of the sample. This specimen's time point label, interpreted: persistent/refractory GD, antithyroid drugs over 5 years with positive TRAb. For both TCR sequencing and RNA sequencing, RNA was extracted from PBMCs in TRIzol.

The starting material was peripheral blood mononuclear cells (PBMCs), obtained when the disease was refractory, from a patient treated with antithyroid drugs. Receptor source: a female donor with Graves disease.

CDR3 amino acids: CANRPTNEKLFF. The CDR3 DNA sequence: TGTGCCAACAGGCCAACTAATGAAAAACTGTTTTTT. The chain has TRBV25-1 and TRBJ1-4; the D gene is possibly TRBD1 (5 bases). CDR3 length equals 12 residues. From germline, CDR1 is MGHDK and CDR2 SYGVNS. V was pared by 10 bases and J by 0 bases, with 6 bases between.

This clonotype was picked up a small number of times. Here the CDR3 DNA reads TGTGCCAGCAGCTTAAGTGCGGGGGCCCCCGGGGAGCTGTTTTTT. Its translation is CASSLSAGAPGELFF. The chain is built from TRBV7-2 and TRBJ2-2; perhaps TRBD2 as D (7 bases). V lost 2 bases, J lost 6 bases, and 13 bases lay in between. The germline gives CDR1 SGHTA, CDR2 FQGNSA. The CDR3 consists of 15 residues.

CDR3 bases: TGTGCCAGCAGTCTCCGACTAGCGGGAGGCACCGGGGAGCTGTTTTTT. This gives the protein CASSLRLAGGTGELFF. The gene calls are TRBV28 and TRBJ2-2; 13 positions agree with TRBD2. Germline-derived CDR1 and CDR2 are MDHEN and SYDVKM. V lost 5 bases, J lost 4 bases, and 4 bases stayed unmatched. This CDR3 is built from 16 residues.

This clonotype was observed a few times. V and J are TRBV7-9 and TRBJ1-3; unclear D gene. This CDR3 has 15 residues. The germline V and J ends were trimmed by 4 bases and 2 bases, with 12 bases remaining between them. Germline-derived CDR1 and CDR2 are SEHNR and FQNEAQ (reference sequence). Here the CDR3 reads CASSSNLGAGNTIYF. Here the CDR3 DNA reads TGTGCCAGCAGCTCCAACCTCGGGGCTGGAAACACCATATATTTT.

This clonotype appeared many times. The chain joins TRBV11-2 to TRBJ2-7; 8 bases are a match to TRBD2. The V gene's germline CDR1 is SGHAT and CDR2 FQNNGV. V lost 6 bases to trimming and J lost 2 bases; unmatched junction nucleotides: 9. This CDR3 region has 15 residues. The CDR3 region has the DNA TGTGCCAGCAGGTCAATAGCGGGGCAGACCTACGAGCAGTACTTC. Translated, it gives CASRSIAGQTYEQYF. The variable domain in full, completed from reference TRBV11-2 and TRBJ2-7, reads EAGVAQSPRYKIIEKRQSVAFWCNPISGHATLYWYQQILGQGPKLLIQFQNNGVVDDSQLPKDRFSAERLKGVDSTLKIQPAKLEDSAVYLCASRSIAGQTYEQYFGPGTRLTVT.

This chain uses TRBV7-2 with TRBJ2-7; tentative D call: TRBD2 (5 bases). From germline, CDR1 is SGHTA and CDR2 FQGNSA. Trimming pared 0 bases from V and 7 bases from J, leaving 16 bases between. The CDR3 has 15 amino acids. Here the CDR3 reads CASSLAPNAGYEQYF. CDR3 DNA sequence: TGTGCCAGCAGCTTAGCCCCGAACGCGGGCTATGAGCAGTACTTC.

This clonotype was detected a few times. The chain has TRBV28 and TRBJ2-3, with TRBD2 as a possible D gene (5 bases). This CDR3 region has 13 residues. Germline CDR1 MDHEN, CDR2 SYDVKM. V lost 2 bases and J lost 15, with 18 bases in between. The CDR3 spells CASSLGGAERSYF. As DNA, the CDR3 is TGTGCCAGCAGTTTAGGAGGAGCGGAGCGATCTTATTTT. Filled out from reference TRBV28 and TRBJ2-3, the complete variable domain reads DVKVTQSSRYLVKRTGEKVFLECVQDMDHENMFWYRQDPGLGLRLIYFSYDVKMKEKGDIPEGYSVSREKKERFSLILESASTNQTSMYLCASSLGGAERSYFGPGTRLTVL.

In the case of this clonotype: It may be a read error: a sequence one base away is much more abundant. The chain uses TRBV6-2 or TRBV6-3 and TRBJ2-5; D remains unclear. Germline V gene lookup returns CDR1 MNHEY and CDR2 SVGEGT. The V end was cut by 6 bases, the J end by 4 bases, with 12 bases between. The CDR3 consists of 13 residues. The CDR3 DNA sequence: TGTGCCAGCAGCCCCCAACAGAGAGAGACCCAGTACTTC. It yields the protein CASSPQQRETQYF.

The V call is TRBV4-1, the J call TRBJ2-7; 9 bases map to TRBD1. V was clipped by 3 bases and J by 0 bases; unmatched bases: 6. The CDR3 spans 16 residues. The germline V gene encodes CDR1 MGHRA and CDR2 YSYEKL. Written as DNA, the CDR3 is TGCGCCAGCAGCCAGGGGGACAGGGCAAGCTCCTACGAGCAGTACTTC. Its translation: CASSQGDRASSYEQYF.

This chain connects TRBV7-9 to TRBJ1-5, with a possible D match to TRBD1 (6 bases). Per the germline V gene, CDR1 is SEHNR and CDR2 is FQNEAQ (reference sequence). The V and J ends lost 1 base and 7 bases respectively, with 17 bases between them. The CDR3 is 16 amino acids. This chain's CDR3 is CASSLVGEGGWQPQHF. The CDR3 nucleotides are TGTGCCAGCAGCTTAGTAGGTGAGGGGGGATGGCAGCCCCAGCATTTT. The complete variable domain, with remaining parts taken from reference TRBV7-9 and TRBJ1-5, reads DTGVSQNPRHKITKRGQNVTFRCDPISEHNRLYWYRQTLGQGPEFLTYFQNEAQLEKSRLLSDRFSAERPKGSFSTLEIQRTEQGDSAMYLCASSLVGEGGWQPQHFGDGTRLSIL.

This clonotype was detected many times. The gene calls are TRBV20-1 and TRBJ1-1, with a weak D call TRBD1 (5 bases). V shed 3 bases and J shed 7 bases, with 15 bases lying between them. Germline assignment: CDR1 DFQATT and CDR2 SNEGSKA (reference sequence). The CDR3 is made up of 13 amino acids. The DNA of the CDR3 is TGCAGTGCTAGGGACACACGATATATTGAAGCTTTCTTT. Translated: CSARDTRYIEAFF.

The genes are TRBV6-5 and TRBJ1-5; D gene ambiguous. This CDR3 has 12 residues. The germline V gene encodes CDR1 MNHEY and CDR2 SVGAGI. Trimming stripped 2 bases from V and 11 bases from J, with 10 bases between. The CDR3: CASSYHPLAQHF. The CDR3 DNA is TGTGCCAGCAGTTACCATCCGTTGGCCCAGCATTTT.

To note about this clonotype: A much larger clone lies a single base off, so this may be a read error. The CDR3 ends on some other residue instead of the conserved phenylalanine or tryptophan, so this is likely a read error. The rearrangement uses TRBV5-1 and TRBJ2-7; D is uncertain. The CDR3 covers 12 residues. Per germline, CDR1 SGHRS and CDR2 YFSETQ. Trimming removed 5 bases from V and 5 bases from J, with 11 bases in between. Here the CDR3 reads CASRPDYHEQYL. In DNA form, the CDR3 reads TGCGCCAGCAGACCGGATTACCACGAGCAGTACCTC.

This clonotype was recorded at least ten times. The rearrangement joins TRBV2 to TRBJ2-5, with TRBD2 matching over 9 bases. This CDR3 region has 15 residues. Germline CDR1 SNHLY, CDR2 FYNNEI. Trimming at V came to 3 bases and at J to 2 bases, leaving 4 bases not matched to a gene. The CDR3 loop is CASSDQRGEQETQYF. In DNA form, the CDR3 reads TGTGCCAGCAGTGATCAGCGGGGGGAACAAGAGACCCAGTACTTC. Using reference TRBV2 and TRBJ2-5 for the parts outside the CDR3, the full variable domain is EPEVTQTPSHQVTQMGQEVILRCVPISNHLYFYWYRQILGQKVEFLVSFYNNEISEKSEIFDDQFSVERPDGSNFTLKIRSTKLEDSAMYFCASSDQRGEQETQYFGPGTRLLVL.

The rearrangement joins TRBV5-1 to TRBJ1-4, with TRBD1 as a possible D gene (6 bases). CDR3 size: 13 residues. Deletions cut 7 bases from V and 5 bases from J, with 12 bases between. The germline gives CDR1 SGHRS, CDR2 YFSETQ. CDR3 in DNA: TGCGCCAGCGGCCCCGGACAGAATGAAAAACTGTTTTTT. It specifies CASGPGQNEKLFF.

This sequence joins TRBV6-2 or TRBV6-3 and TRBJ2-7; D unresolved. There are 13 residues in the CDR3. The V gene lost 6 bases and the J gene lost 6 bases, with 15 bases spanning the gap. Germline V gene sequence: CDR1 MNHEY, CDR2 SVGEGT. This chain's CDR3 is CASSPEGPGEQYF. CDR3 bases: TGTGCCAGCAGCCCCGAAGGTCCGGGCGAGCAGTACTTC.

V usage is TRBV20-1 and J usage is TRBJ1-1; D not certain. Looked up from germline, CDR1 is DFQATT and CDR2 is SNEGSKA (reference sequence). CDR3 size: 14 residues. V was shortened by 0 bases and J by 3 bases, with 11 bases between the two germline ends. For the CDR3, the DNA is TGCAGTGCTAGAGAGGCGGTTGGGGACACTGAAGCTTTCTTT. Translated: CSAREAVGDTEAFF.